This T cell receptor (beta chain) came from a study of PD-1 blockade in classical Hodgkin lymphoma (dated by TCRdb to 2020 to 2022). Study-wide context: Nivolumab dosing was 3 mg/kg intravenously every 2 weeks, continuing until either disease progression or unacceptable toxicity. A peripheral blood immune signature of response to PD-1 blockade in classical Hodgkin lymphoma was defined using TCR beta sequencing and CyTOF.

On this clone itself: Its antigen has not been determined. No per-base quality is available; no much larger clone lies one base away.

According to the study, the label for this sample's time point signals: cycle 2 day 1 (C2D1) of nivolumab. Relapse after autologous stem cell transplantation had occurred in all trial patients, and cohorts A, B and C were distinguished by prior brentuximab vedotin exposure. The trial cohort comprised 60 or so patients with relapsed/refractory classical Hodgkin lymphoma whose best overall responses were complete response, partial response or progressive disease. In the multi-cohort phase II CheckMate 205 trial, trial patients received single-agent nivolumab. An independent review committee assessed best overall response using the 2007 International Working Group response criteria. Trial PBMCs were collected immediately before nivolumab initiation (C1D1) and during therapy at cycle 2 day 1 and cycle 4 day 1. After peripheral blood was drawn into 8 mL Vacutainer Cell Preparation Tubes, PBMCs were isolated by centrifugation and then cryopreserved.

Results the study describes overall, beyond this receptor: CD4+ but not CD8+ TCR diversity rose significantly by C4D1 (p=0.0027 vs p=0.16), most apparent in complete responders (p=0.02). Only a single clinical trial cohort was studied, and what caused the repertoire differences, possibly disease activity or prior therapy, remained undefined. Patients starting nivolumab less than 1 year after ASCT had lower diversity and were excluded from later analyses to avoid confounding by immune reconstitution. Baseline TCR diversity was reported as lower in newly diagnosed patients than in healthy donors, and lower still in relapsed/refractory patients. Trial patients with a complete response had baseline diversity similar to that of newly diagnosed patients, while partial responders and progressors had significantly lower diversity.

From its cysteine to its phenylalanine, the CDR3 spans 13 amino acids. This entry keeps only the CDR3 DNA: 39 bases, framed from base 1. The V end loses 3 bases and the J end loses 7 bases, and a stretch of 10 bases separates them. The germline V gene gives CDR1 as KGHSH and CDR2 as LQKENI. Genomic DNA was isolated using the Qiagen DNeasy kit from unsorted PBMCs as well as from negatively selected CD4+ and CD8+ fractions. Using primers that anneal to V and J segments, immunoSEQ multiplex PCR amplified the TCR beta CDR3 regions. Amplification bias was minimized using a synthetic immune receptor repertoire, and residual bias was removed computationally after sequencing. In the source study's methods: Custom Python scripts were used to quantify repertoire diversity as the Shannon entropy index. Unsorted, CD4+ and CD8+ repertoires were analyzed separately, except for combined analyses in which CD4+ and CD8+ sequences were merged in silico. A clone was considered expanded if an increase in frequency of at least 2-fold after treatment relative to C1D1 was found, and a pseudocount of 0.5 was applied to clones undetected at baseline. Singleton clones were defined as clones with 0 or 1 copy at C1D1, and non-singleton clones were defined as clones with 2 or more copies. By matching protein sequences in sorted samples from the same patient, clones expanded in unsorted samples were annotated as CD4+, CD8+ or unknown. Wilcoxon tests on paired samples were used to test changes in diversity from C1D1 to C4D1. The source is immuneACCESS, and TCRdb retained only in-frame sequences with V and J called. Part of the clones is not carried over; for the studies checked, unresolved V genes explain less than half of this, and the remainder is unexplained. That table supplies the V and J calls and clone size; D and trimming were determined from the DNA. The table for this sample lists about 93,000 clones; around 90% of them were counted only once. Approximately 2.6% of the sample comes from the top ten.

The specimen was peripheral blood mononuclear cells (PBMCs), collected before the second cycle of nivolumab. The chain is encoded by TRBV18 joined to TRBJ1-5; TRBD1 might be the D gene, on 5 matching bases. The clonotype was recovered from a human donor with classical Hodgkin lymphoma. The encoded CDR3 is CASSPSGHQPQHF. Read as DNA, the sequence is TGTGCCAGCTCACCGTCAGGGCACCAGCCCCAGCATTTT.